Each of the 30 T cell receptor beta chains below was sequenced from the same sample in a study of blood T cell repertoires in COVID-19. TCRdb keeps only in-frame clones here, not all; method: immunoSEQ multiplex PCR. The sample shows about 55,000 clones, more than 70% of them seen only once. The sequencing input was peripheral blood. Receptors were obtained from a man aged 55 to 69 with active COVID-19.

This rearrangement joins TRBV11-2 to TRBJ1-1; 11 nucleotides agree with TRBD1. The CDR3 consists of 15 residues. The germline gives CDR1 SGHAT, CDR2 FQNNGV. J lost 3 bases, V lost 3 bases, and 3 bases had no gene match. CDR3 DNA: TGTGCCAGCAGCTTGGGACAGGGGGTATACACTGAAGCTTTCTTT. This gives the protein CASSLGQGVYTEAFF.

This chain links TRBV3-1 (or the pseudogene TRBV3-2) with TRBJ2-3, with a tentative D call TRBD2 (6 bases). Trimming removed 4 bases at V and 2 bases at J, with 19 bases between. CDR3 length equals 17 residues. The V gene's germline CDR1 is LGHDT and CDR2 YNNKEL (reference sequence). The CDR3 loop reads CASSLPGRESVTDTQYF. CDR3 bases: TGTGCCAGCAGCCTTCCTGGACGGGAGTCTGTCACAGATACGCAGTATTTT.

About this clone itself: Within the sample, other DNA sequences also encode this same CDR3. The chain joins TRBV27 to TRBJ2-5, with 10 bases identical to TRBD2. Trimming cost V 6 bases and J 4 bases; bases outside gene matches: 8. CDR1 MNHEY and CDR2 SMNVEV come from the germline V gene (reference sequence). This CDR3 region has 15 residues. The CDR3 nucleotides are TGTGCCAGCAGGCTTAGCGGGAGGAGGGGAGAGACCCAGTACTTC. Translating gives CASRLSGRRGETQYF.

The chain couples TRBV9 to TRBJ2-3; 11 bases line up with TRBD2. Trimming at V came to 3 bases and at J to 5 bases, leaving 11 bases not matched to a gene. CDR3 length: 17 residues. From germline, CDR1 is SGDLS and CDR2 YYNGEE. The CDR3 loop is CASSAPQGTSGGDTQYF. The CDR3 bases are TGTGCCAGCAGCGCACCCCAAGGGACTAGCGGTGGAGATACGCAGTATTTT.

The J gene is TRBJ2-1, the V gene TRBV2; 12 positions match TRBD2. The V gene's germline CDR1 is SNHLY and CDR2 FYNNEI. The ends lost 9 bases at V and 6 bases at J; junction bases unmatched: 3. CDR3 length: 13 residues. CDR3 residues: CARLLAGGNEQFF. In DNA, the CDR3 is TGTGCCAGGTTACTAGCGGGAGGCAATGAGCAGTTCTTC. Full variable domain (rest looked up from reference TRBV2 and TRBJ2-1): EPEVTQTPSHQVTQMGQEVILRCVPISNHLYFYWYRQILGQKVEFLVSFYNNEISEKSEIFDDQFSVERPDGSNFTLKIRSTKLEDSAMYFCARLLAGGNEQFFGPGTRLTVL.

This clone was recorded a few times. For the CDR3, the DNA is TGTGCCAGCAGCCCCCAGGGAGGGGACGGGGAGACCCAGTACTTC. Residues: CASSPQGGDGETQYF. This chain uses TRBV7-3 with TRBJ2-5; 7 bases map to TRBD2. The CDR3 is 15 amino acids. The ends lost 5 bases at V and 5 bases at J; junction bases unmatched: 11. The germline V gene has CDR1 SGHTA and CDR2 FQGTGA.

CDR3 amino acids: CATSDRTSVYNEQFF. As DNA, the CDR3 is TGTGCCACCAGCGACCGGACTAGCGTTTACAATGAGCAGTTCTTC. V is TRBV24-1 and J is TRBJ2-1; 9 positions match TRBD2. The CDR3 spans 15 residues. Germline CDR1 KGHDR, CDR2 SFDVKD. V shed 7 bases and J 4 bases; nucleotides not matched to a gene: 7.

The rearrangement joins TRBV7-9 to TRBJ1-2; TRBD1 agrees at 10 bases. V lost 4 bases, J lost 7 bases, and 9 bases stayed unmatched. Germline V gene lookup returns CDR1 SEHNR and CDR2 FQNEAQ (reference sequence). CDR3 size: 15 residues. CDR3 sequence: CASSYRQGAESGYTF. CDR3 nucleotide sequence: TGTGCCAGCAGCTACCGACAGGGGGCGGAATCTGGCTACACCTTC.

The chain uses TRBV7-3 and TRBJ2-1; 7 bases align to TRBD2. From germline, CDR1 is SGHTA and CDR2 FQGTGA. V dropped 4 bases and J dropped 0; count of bases not matched to a gene: 6. This CDR3 has 16 residues. In DNA, the CDR3 is TGTGCCAGCAGCTCGTTACTAGCGAGCTCCTACAATGAGCAGTTCTTC. It yields the protein CASSSLLASSYNEQFF. The complete variable domain, with remaining parts taken from reference TRBV7-3 and TRBJ2-1, reads GAGVSQTPSNKVTEKGKYVELRCDPISGHTALYWYRQSLGQGPEFLIYFQGTGAADDSGLPNDRFFAVRPEGSVSTLKIQRTERGDSAVYLCASSSLLASSYNEQFFGPGTRLTVL.

The chain couples TRBV28 to TRBJ2-2; D may be TRBD2 (6 bases). The germline CDR1 and CDR2 sequences are MDHEN and SYDVKM. The V gene lost 2 bases and the J gene lost 4 bases, with 8 bases spanning the gap. The CDR3 is 14 residues long. The CDR3 nucleotides are TGTGCCAGCAGTTTAGCGGGACTCACCGGGGAGCTGTTTTTT. Amino acid sequence: CASSLAGLTGELFF. Using reference TRBV28 and TRBJ2-2 for the parts outside the CDR3, the full variable domain is DVKVTQSSRYLVKRTGEKVFLECVQDMDHENMFWYRQDPGLGLRLIYFSYDVKMKEKGDIPEGYSVSREKKERFSLILESASTNQTSMYLCASSLAGLTGELFFGEGSRLTVL.

This clone was counted between two and nine times. J is TRBJ1-2 and V is TRBV11-2, with D possibly matching TRBD1 (5 bases). In germline, CDR1 is SGHAT, CDR2 FQNNGV. The CDR3 extends over 15 amino acids. Trimming cost V 6 bases and J 4 bases, with 18 bases left between them. The chain's CDR3 is CASRGLRDGTYGYTF. In DNA, the CDR3 is TGTGCCAGCAGGGGACTTCGGGACGGCACCTATGGCTACACCTTC.

The chain couples TRBV19 to TRBJ2-3, with 9 bases that match TRBD2. The germline V gene encodes CDR1 LNHDA and CDR2 SQIVND (reference sequence). This CDR3 has 16 amino acids. Losses at the gene ends were 3 bases for V and 5 bases for J; bases not matched to a gene: 9. This CDR3 is CASSISLAGVGDTQYF. CDR3 bases: TGTGCCAGTAGTATTAGCTTAGCGGGAGTCGGAGATACGCAGTATTTT.

This clone was observed a handful of times. The CDR3 loop is CASSLGVTGGQFF. CDR3 in DNA: TGTGCCAGCAGTCTAGGGGTCACAGGGGGGCAGTTCTTC. The chain employs TRBV27 and TRBJ2-1; TRBD1 matches 8 bases. The CDR3 loop spans 13 amino acids. Germline-derived CDR1 and CDR2 are MNHEY and SMNVEV (reference sequence). Unmatched junction bases numbered 9, after V lost 5 bases and J lost 12 bases.

A few counts support this clone. For the CDR3, the DNA is TGCGCCAGCAGCCCGGGACAGAGAAAGGGAGAGACCCAGTACTTC. This gives the protein CASSPGQRKGETQYF. V and J are TRBV5-1 and TRBJ2-5; 7 bases line up with TRBD1. The CDR3 covers 15 residues. Per the germline V gene, CDR1 is SGHRS and CDR2 is YFSETQ. J lost 4 bases, V lost 4 bases, and 10 bases had no gene match.

The rearrangement uses TRBV18 and TRBJ2-1; D call uncertain. Germline V CDR1 and CDR2: KGHSH, LQKENI. CDR3 length: 15 residues. Between the trimmed V and J ends, which lost 0 bases and 10 bases, there was a span of 16 bases. The CDR3 spells CASSPPSPRLQEQFF. CDR3 coding DNA: TGTGCCAGCTCACCACCGTCTCCTAGACTCCAAGAGCAGTTCTTC.

The chain joins TRBV19 to TRBJ2-3; 9 nucleotides match TRBD1. V dropped 5 bases and J dropped 5; count of bases not matched to a gene: 17. The CDR3 spans 18 residues. Germline V gives CDR1 LNHDA, CDR2 SQIVND (reference sequence). For the CDR3, the DNA is TGTGCCAGTAGTTCCGGGACAGGGCCTGGGGGAGAGGTAGATACGCAGTATTTT. Encoded protein: CASSSGTGPGGEVDTQYF.

The genes are TRBV14 and TRBJ2-1; the match to TRBD2 covers 9 bases. This CDR3 has 21 residues. The J segment lost 7 bases and the V segment lost 0 bases, leaving 22 bases of the junction unmatched. From germline, CDR1 is SGHDN and CDR2 FVKESK. CDR3 in DNA: TGTGCCAGCAGCCAAGATCACGAGGCAACGGGACTAGCAAACACAATGAATGAGCAGTTCTTC. Amino acids: CASSQDHEATGLANTMNEQFF.

J is TRBJ1-6 and V is TRBV18; possibly TRBD1 for D (5 bases). In germline, CDR1 is KGHSH, CDR2 LQKENI. The CDR3 has 14 residues. V lost 3 bases and J lost 11, with 14 bases in between. CDR3 DNA: TGTGCCAGCTCACCCCCAGGGCGGTCGGCACCCCTCCACTTT. Protein product: CASSPPGRSAPLHF. Supplemented by reference TRBV18 and TRBJ1-6, the full variable domain reads NAGVMQNPRHLVRRRGQEARLRCSPMKGHSHVYWYRQLPEEGLKFMVYLQKENIIDESGMPKERFSAEFPKEGPSILRIQQVVRGDSAAYFCASSPPGRSAPLHFGNGTRLTVT.

The chain employs TRBV7-9 and TRBJ1-2; D uncertain. V was clipped by 2 bases and J by 7 bases, with 11 bases between them. Germline values: CDR1 SEHNR, CDR2 FQNEAQ (reference sequence). The CDR3 spans 13 residues. CDR3 sequence: CASSLPGYGGYTF. CDR3 DNA sequence: TGTGCCAGCAGCTTACCGGGATATGGTGGCTACACCTTC.

The rearrangement joins TRBV7-9 to TRBJ2-7; D might be TRBD1 (5 bases). The CDR3 sequence is 14 residues long. V was trimmed by 5 bases and J by 4 bases, leaving 15 bases between them. Germline V CDR1 and CDR2: SEHNR, FQNEAQ (reference sequence). CDR3 sequence (DNA): TGTGCCAGCAGCCGCCCAGGGTTCGGGTACGAGCAGTACTTC. Its translation is CASSRPGFGYEQYF. The whole variable domain, remainder taken from reference TRBV7-9 and TRBJ2-7, is DTGVSQNPRHKITKRGQNVTFRCDPISEHNRLYWYRQTLGQGPEFLTYFQNEAQLEKSRLLSDRFSAERPKGSFSTLEIQRTEQGDSAMYLCASSRPGFGYEQYFGPGTRLTVT.

The chain combines TRBV6-5 with TRBJ1-2; D uncertain. Germline CDR1 reads MNHEY; CDR2 reads SVGAGI. This CDR3 spans 14 amino acids. V lost 0 bases to trimming and J lost 8 bases, with 13 bases between them. The CDR3 protein is CASSYSRESRGYTF. For the CDR3, the DNA is TGTGCCAGCAGTTACTCACGGGAGTCGCGCGGCTACACCTTC.

V and J are TRBV2 and TRBJ2-5, with 11 bases identical to TRBD2. Per germline, CDR1 SNHLY and CDR2 FYNNEI. The CDR3 runs to 14 residues. V trimming: 9 bases; J trimming: 5 bases; junction bases outside the gene matches: 8. CDR3 residues: CASTSGSGAETQYF. CDR3 DNA sequence: TGTGCCAGTACTAGCGGGAGCGGGGCGGAGACCCAGTACTTC.

The rearrangement uses TRBV25-1 and TRBJ2-2; tentative D call: TRBD1 (6 bases). Trimming took off 3 bases at V and 3 bases at J, with 11 bases between the two ends. CDR1 and CDR2 (germline): MGHDK, SYGVNS. The CDR3 loop spans 15 amino acids. CDR3 sequence: CASSDGQSYTGELFF. CDR3 coding DNA: TGTGCCAGCAGTGATGGACAGTCGTACACCGGGGAGCTGTTTTTT.

This clone was recorded once. The chain has TRBV7-6 and TRBJ2-2; possibly TRBD2 for D (6 bases). CDR1 SGHVS and CDR2 FNYEAQ come from the germline V gene. The CDR3 totals 16 residues. The germline V and J ends were trimmed by 1 base and 1 base, with 10 bases remaining between them. The CDR3 protein is CASSLVGGLNTGELFF. The CDR3 nucleotides read TGTGCCAGCAGCTTAGTGGGGGGTTTGAACACCGGGGAGCTGTTTTTT.

The chain has TRBV7-8 and TRBJ2-1, with no clear D. V lost 4 bases and J 5 bases, leaving 3 bases between the germline ends. This CDR3 region has 11 residues. Germline V CDR1 and CDR2: SGHVS, FQNEAQ. In DNA, the CDR3 is TGTGCCAGCAGCTCTAACAATGAGCAGTTCTTC. Protein: CASSSNNEQFF.

V gene TRBV5-1 combines with J gene TRBJ2-7, with TRBD1 matching 7 bases. V gave up 0 bases and J gave up 2 bases; unmatched junction bases: 5. CDR3 length: 15 residues. In germline, CDR1 is SGHRS, CDR2 YFSETQ. The DNA for the CDR3 is TGCGCCAGCAGCTTGGCCAGGGGGACGACCTACGAGCAGTACTTC. Translated: CASSLARGTTYEQYF.

This chain connects TRBV19 to TRBJ1-5, with unresolved D. The CDR3 extends over 13 amino acids. The V end was cut by 3 bases, the J end by 7 bases, with 10 bases between. CDR1 and CDR2 (germline): LNHDA, SQIVND (reference sequence). The CDR3 sequence: CASSMEGGQPQHF. The CDR3 nucleotides read TGTGCCAGTAGTATGGAGGGTGGACAGCCCCAGCATTTT.

The rearrangement uses TRBV21-1 and TRBJ2-1; the table's D call, TRBD2, was not checked against the DNA. TRBV21-1 represents a pseudogene. This CDR3 region has 17 residues. CDR3 residues: CASSNKPPGGGYNEQFF. The CDR3 nucleotides are TGTGCCAGCAGCAATAAACCCCCAGGCGGGGGATACAATGAGCAGTTCTTC.

This clone was detected once. The rearrangement joins TRBV11-2 to TRBJ1-3; TRBD1 aligns across 7 bases. The J segment lost 1 base and the V segment lost 5 bases, leaving 8 bases of the junction unmatched. There are 16 residues in the CDR3. Germline loops: CDR1 SGHAT, CDR2 FQNNGV. The CDR3 sequence is CASSPRDRSSGNTIYF. In DNA, the CDR3 is TGTGCCAGCAGCCCCCGGGACAGAAGTTCTGGAAACACCATATATTTT.

The chain uses TRBV9 and TRBJ2-7, with 9 bases fitting TRBD2. The germline gives CDR1 SGDLS, CDR2 YYNGEE. The junction had 7 bases not matched to a gene; V was cut back by 4 bases and J by 2 bases. This CDR3 comprises 15 residues. The CDR3 coding sequence is TGTGCCAGCAGCTTTGGACTAGCGTCTCCCTACGAGCAGTACTTC. This gives the protein CASSFGLASPYEQYF.